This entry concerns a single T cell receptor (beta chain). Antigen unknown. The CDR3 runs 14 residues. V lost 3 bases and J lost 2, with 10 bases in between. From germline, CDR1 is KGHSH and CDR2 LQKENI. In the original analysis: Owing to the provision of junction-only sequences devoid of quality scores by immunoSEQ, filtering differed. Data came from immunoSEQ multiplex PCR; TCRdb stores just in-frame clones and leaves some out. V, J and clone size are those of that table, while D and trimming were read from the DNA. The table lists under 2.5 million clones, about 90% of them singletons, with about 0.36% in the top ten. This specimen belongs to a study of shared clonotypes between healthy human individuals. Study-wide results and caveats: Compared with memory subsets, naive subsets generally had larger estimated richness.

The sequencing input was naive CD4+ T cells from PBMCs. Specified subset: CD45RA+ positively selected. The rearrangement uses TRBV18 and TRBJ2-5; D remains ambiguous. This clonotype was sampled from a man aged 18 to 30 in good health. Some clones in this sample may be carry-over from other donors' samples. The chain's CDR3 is CASSPGLEQETQYF. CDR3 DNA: TGTGCCAGCTCACCTGGGCTGGAACAAGAGACCCAGTACTTC.